Shown below are 7 T cell receptor beta chains from a single sample sequenced in a study of response to subunit inactivated influenza vaccine. TCRdb reprocessed the RT-PCR reads via MiXCR and lists one record per CDR3 protein. The sample has roughly 520,000 distinct CDR3 sequences, 25% seen once; the top ten hold around 2%. Material: CD4+ T cells sorted from PBMCs, obtained 4 to 6 days after vaccination. These receptor sequences come from a man in his fifties or sixties who received an inactivated influenza vaccine.

There are a few counts of this clonotype. The gene calls are TRBV12-3 or TRBV12-4 and TRBJ2-3, with 7 bases that match TRBD1. This CDR3 has 16 amino acids. Germline trimming cut 5 bases from V and 2 bases from J; bases unmatched to any gene: 10. CDR3 coding DNA: TGTGCCAGCAGTCCACCGGGACAGAGATACACAGATACGCAGTATTTT. This sequence encodes CASSPPGQRYTDTQYF.

This clonotype turned up a few times. This chain connects TRBV7-9 to TRBJ1-1, with D perhaps TRBD1 (5 bases). CDR3 length: 13 amino acids. V lost 5 bases to trimming and J lost 5 bases, with 12 bases between them. Per the germline V gene, CDR1 is SEHNR and CDR2 is FQNEAQ (reference sequence). The CDR3 is CASSVGEGTEAFF. The CDR3 DNA is TGTGCCAGCAGCGTAGGGGAGGGAACTGAAGCTTTCTTT. Complete variable domain (other parts from reference TRBV7-9 and TRBJ1-1): DTGVSQNPRHKITKRGQNVTFRCDPISEHNRLYWYRQTLGQGPEFLTYFQNEAQLEKSRLLSDRFSAERPKGSFSTLEIQRTEQGDSAMYLCASSVGEGTEAFFGQGTRLTVV.

This chain connects TRBV28 to TRBJ2-2, with a weak D call TRBD1 (6 bases). Trimming shortened V by 8 bases and J by 1 base, and 11 bases separated the two germline ends. Germline V lookup: CDR1 MDHEN, CDR2 SYDVKM. The CDR3 runs to 14 residues. CDR3 sequence reads: CASHRVLNTGELFF. CDR3 bases: TGTGCCAGCCACAGGGTATTGAACACCGGGGAGCTGTTTTTT.

A few counts support this clonotype. The chain couples TRBV10-1 to TRBJ1-2; D call uncertain. CDR1 and CDR2 from the germline V gene are WNHNN and SYGVQD (reference sequence). Trimming pared 2 bases from V and 7 bases from J, leaving 11 bases between. The CDR3 length is 13 residues. As DNA, the CDR3 is TGCGCCAGCAGTGAGAGTAACAGAGGTGGCTACACCTTC. Residues: CASSESNRGGYTF.

This chain joins TRBV4-1 and TRBJ1-6; perhaps TRBD1 as D (5 bases). Deletions cut 1 base from V and 10 bases from J, with 8 bases between. The germline V gene has CDR1 MGHRA and CDR2 YSYEKL. CDR3 length: 13 amino acids. The DNA for the CDR3 is TGCGCCAGCAGCCAAGGACAGTGGTCACCCCTCCACTTT. Translation: CASSQGQWSPLHF.

This clonotype was detected only once. Mismatch with germline at one junction end may stem from a read error. J is TRBJ2-3 and V is TRBV20-1; 7 bases align to TRBD2. CDR1 and CDR2 (germline): DFQATT, SNEGSKA (reference sequence). This CDR3 is 16 amino acids long. CDR3 sequence: CSARAASGFVTATQYF. The CDR3 DNA reads as TGCAGTGCTAGAGCGGCTAGCGGATTTGTTACAGCTACGCAGTATTTT.

The chain uses TRBV7-2 and TRBJ2-7, with D unresolved. The ends were cut back, 8 bases at V and 3 bases at J, with 14 bases in the middle. CDR1 and CDR2 from the germline V gene are SGHTA and FQGNSA. This CDR3 has 13 amino acids. CDR3 sequence reads: CASSPQTDYEQYF. The CDR3 coding sequence is TGTGCCAGCTCTCCACAAACGGACTACGAGCAGTACTTC.